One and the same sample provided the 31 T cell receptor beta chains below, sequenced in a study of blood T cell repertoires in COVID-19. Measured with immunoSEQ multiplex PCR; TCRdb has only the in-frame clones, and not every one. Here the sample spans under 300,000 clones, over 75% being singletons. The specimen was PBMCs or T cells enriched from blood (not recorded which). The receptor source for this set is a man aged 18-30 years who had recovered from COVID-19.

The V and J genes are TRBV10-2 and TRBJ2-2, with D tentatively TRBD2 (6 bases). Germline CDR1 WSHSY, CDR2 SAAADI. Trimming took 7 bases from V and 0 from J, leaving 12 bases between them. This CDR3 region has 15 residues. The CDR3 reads CASNAGRTNTGELFF. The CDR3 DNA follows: TGCGCCAGCAACGCGGGACGGACGAACACCGGGGAGCTGTTTTTT.

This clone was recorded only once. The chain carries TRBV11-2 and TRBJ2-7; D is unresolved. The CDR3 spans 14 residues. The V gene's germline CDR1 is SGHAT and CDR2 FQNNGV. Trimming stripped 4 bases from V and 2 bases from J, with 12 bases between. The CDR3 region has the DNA TGTGCCAGCAGCTCCGCGCACCCCACCTACGAGCAGTACTTC. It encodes CASSSAHPTYEQYF.

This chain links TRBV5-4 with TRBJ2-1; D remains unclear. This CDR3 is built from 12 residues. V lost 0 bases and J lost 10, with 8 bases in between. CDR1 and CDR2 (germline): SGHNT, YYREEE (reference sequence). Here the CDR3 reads CASSLESREQFF. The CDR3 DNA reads TGTGCCAGCAGCTTGGAGTCCCGGGAGCAGTTCTTC.

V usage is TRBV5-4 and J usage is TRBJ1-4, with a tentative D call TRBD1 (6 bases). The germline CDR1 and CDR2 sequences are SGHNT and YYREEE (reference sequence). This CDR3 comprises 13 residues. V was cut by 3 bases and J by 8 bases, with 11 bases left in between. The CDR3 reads CASSSPGVEKLFF. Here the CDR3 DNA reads TGTGCCAGCAGCTCGCCAGGGGTAGAAAAACTGTTTTTT.

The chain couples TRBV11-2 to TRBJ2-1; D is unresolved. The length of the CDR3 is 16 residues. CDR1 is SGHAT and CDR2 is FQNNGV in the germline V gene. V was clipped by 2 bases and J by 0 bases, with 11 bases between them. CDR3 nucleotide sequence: TGTGCCAGCAGCTTATACGGTCGGAGCTCCTACAATGAGCAGTTCTTC. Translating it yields CASSLYGRSSYNEQFF. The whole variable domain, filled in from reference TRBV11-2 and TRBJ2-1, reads EAGVAQSPRYKIIEKRQSVAFWCNPISGHATLYWYQQILGQGPKLLIQFQNNGVVDDSQLPKDRFSAERLKGVDSTLKIQPAKLEDSAVYLCASSLYGRSSYNEQFFGPGTRLTVL.

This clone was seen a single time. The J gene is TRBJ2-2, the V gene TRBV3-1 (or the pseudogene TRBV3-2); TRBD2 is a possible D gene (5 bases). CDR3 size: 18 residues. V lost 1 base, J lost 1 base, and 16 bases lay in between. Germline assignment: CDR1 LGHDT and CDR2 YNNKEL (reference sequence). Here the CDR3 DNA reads TGTGCCAGCAGCCAAGGGGGAAGTGAGACTAAGAACACCGGGGAGCTGTTTTTT. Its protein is CASSQGGSETKNTGELFF.

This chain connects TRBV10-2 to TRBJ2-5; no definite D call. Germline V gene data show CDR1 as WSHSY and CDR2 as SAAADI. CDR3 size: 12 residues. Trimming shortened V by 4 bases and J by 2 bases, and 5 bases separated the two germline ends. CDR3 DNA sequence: TGCGCCAGCAGTGTCACTCAAGAGACCCAGTACTTC. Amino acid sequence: CASSVTQETQYF.

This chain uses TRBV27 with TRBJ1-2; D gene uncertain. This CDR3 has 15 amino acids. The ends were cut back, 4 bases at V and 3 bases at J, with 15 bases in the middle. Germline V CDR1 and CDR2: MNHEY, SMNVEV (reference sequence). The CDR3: CASSSLELVDYGYTF. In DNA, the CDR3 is TGTGCCAGCAGTTCCCTGGAGTTAGTTGACTATGGCTACACCTTC.

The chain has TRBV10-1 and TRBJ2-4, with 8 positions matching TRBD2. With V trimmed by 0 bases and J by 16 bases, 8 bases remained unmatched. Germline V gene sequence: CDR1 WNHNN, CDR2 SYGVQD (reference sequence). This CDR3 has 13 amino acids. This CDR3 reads CASSESLAGLVYF. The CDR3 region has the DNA TGCGCCAGCAGTGAGTCTCTAGCGGGCCTCGTTTACTTC.

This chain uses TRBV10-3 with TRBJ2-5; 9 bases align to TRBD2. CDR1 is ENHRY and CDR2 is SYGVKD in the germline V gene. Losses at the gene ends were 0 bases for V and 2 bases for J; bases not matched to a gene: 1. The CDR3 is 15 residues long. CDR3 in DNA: TGTGCCATCAGTGAGTCGACTAGCGGACAAGAGACCCAGTACTTC. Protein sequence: CAISESTSGQETQYF.

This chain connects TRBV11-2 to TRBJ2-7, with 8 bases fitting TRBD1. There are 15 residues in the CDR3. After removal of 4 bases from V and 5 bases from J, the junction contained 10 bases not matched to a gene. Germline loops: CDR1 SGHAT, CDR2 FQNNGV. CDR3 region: CASSSLTGQAHEQYF. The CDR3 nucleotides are TGTGCCAGCAGCTCCCTCACGGGACAGGCCCACGAGCAGTACTTC.

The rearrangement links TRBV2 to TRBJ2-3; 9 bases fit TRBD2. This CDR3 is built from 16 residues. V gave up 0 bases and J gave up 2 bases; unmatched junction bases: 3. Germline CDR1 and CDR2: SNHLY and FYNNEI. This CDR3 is CASSEAAGGATDTQYF. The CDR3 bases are TGTGCCAGCAGTGAAGCAGCGGGAGGCGCCACAGATACGCAGTATTTT.

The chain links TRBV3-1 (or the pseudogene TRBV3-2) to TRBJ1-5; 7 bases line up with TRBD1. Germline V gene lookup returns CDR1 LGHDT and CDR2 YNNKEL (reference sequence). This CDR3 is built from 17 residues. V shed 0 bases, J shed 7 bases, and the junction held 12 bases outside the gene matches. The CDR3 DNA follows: TGTGCCAGCAGCCAAGAGACCGGGACAGAGGCGGGACAGCCCCAGCATTTT. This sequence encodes CASSQETGTEAGQPQHF.

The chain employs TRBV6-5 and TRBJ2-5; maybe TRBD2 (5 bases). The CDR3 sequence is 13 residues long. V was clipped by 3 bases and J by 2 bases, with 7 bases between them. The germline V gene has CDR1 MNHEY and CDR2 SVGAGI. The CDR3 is CASSYSGQETQYF. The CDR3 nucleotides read TGTGCCAGCAGTTATTCGGGGCAAGAGACCCAGTACTTC.

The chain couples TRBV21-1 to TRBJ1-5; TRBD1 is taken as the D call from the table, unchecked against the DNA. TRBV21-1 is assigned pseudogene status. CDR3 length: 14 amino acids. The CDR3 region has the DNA TGTGCCAGCAGCGGGGGCCAGGCTAATCAGCCCCAGCATTTT. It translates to CASSGGQANQPQHF.

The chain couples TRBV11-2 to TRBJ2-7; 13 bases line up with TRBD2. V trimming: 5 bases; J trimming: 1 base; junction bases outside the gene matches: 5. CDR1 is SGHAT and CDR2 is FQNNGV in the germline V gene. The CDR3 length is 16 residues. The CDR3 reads CASSPGLAGISYEQYF. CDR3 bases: TGTGCCAGCAGCCCGGGACTAGCGGGGATATCCTACGAGCAGTACTTC.

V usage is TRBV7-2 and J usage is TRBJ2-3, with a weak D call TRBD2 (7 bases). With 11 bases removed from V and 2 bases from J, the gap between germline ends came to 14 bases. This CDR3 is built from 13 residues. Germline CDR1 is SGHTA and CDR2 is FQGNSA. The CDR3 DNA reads TGTGCCCTGAGGGGGGGGGCCACAGATACGCAGTATTTT. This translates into CALRGGATDTQYF.

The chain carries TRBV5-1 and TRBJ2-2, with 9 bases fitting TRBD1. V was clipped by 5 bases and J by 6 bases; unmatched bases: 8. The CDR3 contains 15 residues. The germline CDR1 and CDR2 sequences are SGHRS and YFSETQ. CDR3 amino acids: CASSYGTGYAGELFF. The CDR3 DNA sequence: TGCGCCAGCAGTTACGGGACAGGGTATGCCGGGGAGCTGTTTTTT.

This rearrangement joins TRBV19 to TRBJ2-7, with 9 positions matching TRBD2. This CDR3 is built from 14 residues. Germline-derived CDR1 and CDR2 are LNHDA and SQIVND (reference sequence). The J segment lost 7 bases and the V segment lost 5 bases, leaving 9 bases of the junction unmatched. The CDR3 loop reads CASSRTSDLWEQYF. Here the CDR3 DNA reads TGTGCCAGTAGTCGGACTAGCGACCTATGGGAGCAGTACTTC.

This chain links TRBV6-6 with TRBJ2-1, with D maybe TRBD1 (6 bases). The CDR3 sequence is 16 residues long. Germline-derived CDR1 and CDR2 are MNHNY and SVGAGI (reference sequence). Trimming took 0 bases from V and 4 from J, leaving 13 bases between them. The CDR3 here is CASSYSVTGMYNEQFF. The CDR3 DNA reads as TGTGCCAGCAGTTACTCGGTTACAGGGATGTACAATGAGCAGTTCTTC.

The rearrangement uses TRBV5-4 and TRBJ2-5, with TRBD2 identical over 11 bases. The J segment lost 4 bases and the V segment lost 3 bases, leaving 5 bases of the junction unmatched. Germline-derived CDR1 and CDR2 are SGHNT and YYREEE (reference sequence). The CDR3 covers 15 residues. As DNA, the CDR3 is TGTGCCAGCAGCTATTTAGCGGGAGGGGGAGAGACCCAGTACTTC. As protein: CASSYLAGGGETQYF.

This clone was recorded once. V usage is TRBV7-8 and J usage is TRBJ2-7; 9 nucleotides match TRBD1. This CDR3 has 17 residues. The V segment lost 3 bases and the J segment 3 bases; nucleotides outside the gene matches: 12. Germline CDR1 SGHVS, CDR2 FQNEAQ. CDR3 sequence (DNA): TGTGCCAGCAGCTTTATAAGTTCGGGACAGGGCAACTACGAGCAGTACTTC. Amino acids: CASSFISSGQGNYEQYF.

CDR3 loop: CASSDNNYGYTF. The CDR3 region has the DNA TGCGCCAGCAGTGACAATAACTATGGCTACACCTTC. V gene TRBV10-1 combines with J gene TRBJ1-2; no clear D. Germline V gives CDR1 WNHNN, CDR2 SYGVQD (reference sequence). The V end lost 3 bases, the J end lost 1 base, and 3 bases lay between the germline ends. This CDR3 region has 12 residues.

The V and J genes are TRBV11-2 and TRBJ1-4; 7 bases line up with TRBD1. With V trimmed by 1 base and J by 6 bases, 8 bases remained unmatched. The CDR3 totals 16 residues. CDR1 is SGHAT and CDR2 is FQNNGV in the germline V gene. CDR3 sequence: CASSLADREGHEKLFF. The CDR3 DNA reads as TGTGCCAGCAGCTTAGCCGACAGGGAAGGACATGAAAAACTGTTTTTT.

CDR3 nucleotide sequence: TGTGCCAGCAGCTACGCTCCAGTACTAGCCGCCCAAGAGACCCAGTACTTC. Translated: CASSYAPVLAAQETQYF. This chain links TRBV11-2 with TRBJ2-5, with D tentatively TRBD2 (6 bases). CDR1 is SGHAT and CDR2 is FQNNGV in the germline V gene. The CDR3 covers 17 residues. V lost 4 bases, J lost 1 base, and 19 bases lay in between.

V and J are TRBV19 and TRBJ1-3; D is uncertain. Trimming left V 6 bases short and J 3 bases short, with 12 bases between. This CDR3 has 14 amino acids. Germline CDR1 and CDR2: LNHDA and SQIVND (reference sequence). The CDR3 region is CASSRERSGNTIYF. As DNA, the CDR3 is TGTGCCAGTAGCCGAGAGAGGAGTGGAAACACCATATATTTT. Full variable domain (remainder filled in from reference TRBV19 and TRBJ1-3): DGGITQSPKYLFRKEGQNVTLSCEQNLNHDAMYWYRQDPGQGLRLIYYSQIVNDFQKGDIAEGYSVSREKKESFPLTVTSAQKNPTAFYLCASSRERSGNTIYFGEGSWLTVV.

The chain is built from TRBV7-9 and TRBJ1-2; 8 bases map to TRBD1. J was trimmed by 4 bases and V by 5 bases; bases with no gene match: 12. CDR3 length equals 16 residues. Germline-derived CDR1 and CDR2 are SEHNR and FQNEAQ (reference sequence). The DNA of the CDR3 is TGTGCCAGCAGCCTACCTACGACAGGGGTAGGCTATGGCTACACCTTC. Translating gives CASSLPTTGVGYGYTF. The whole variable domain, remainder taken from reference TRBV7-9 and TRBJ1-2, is DTGVSQNPRHKITKRGQNVTFRCDPISEHNRLYWYRQTLGQGPEFLTYFQNEAQLEKSRLLSDRFSAERPKGSFSTLEIQRTEQGDSAMYLCASSLPTTGVGYGYTFGSGTRLTVV.

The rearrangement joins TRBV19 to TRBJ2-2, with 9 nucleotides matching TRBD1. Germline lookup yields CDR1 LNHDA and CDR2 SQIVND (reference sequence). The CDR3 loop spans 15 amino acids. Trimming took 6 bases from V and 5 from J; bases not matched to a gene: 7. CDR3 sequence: CASRSQGAHTGELFF. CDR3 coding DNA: TGTGCCAGTAGATCACAGGGGGCGCATACCGGGGAGCTGTTTTTT.

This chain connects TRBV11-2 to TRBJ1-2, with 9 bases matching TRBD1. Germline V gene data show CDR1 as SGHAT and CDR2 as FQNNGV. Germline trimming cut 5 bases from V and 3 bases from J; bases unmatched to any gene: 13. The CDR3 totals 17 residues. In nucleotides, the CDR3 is TGTGCCAGCAGCGGCCTTGGGCGGACAGGGGATGACTATGGCTACACCTTC. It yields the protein CASSGLGRTGDDYGYTF.

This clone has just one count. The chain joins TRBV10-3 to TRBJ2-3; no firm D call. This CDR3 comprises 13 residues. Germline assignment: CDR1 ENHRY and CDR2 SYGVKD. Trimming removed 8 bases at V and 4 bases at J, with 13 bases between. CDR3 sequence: CAIARRLADTQYF. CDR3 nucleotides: TGTGCCATCGCCCGAAGGCTAGCAGATACGCAGTATTTT.

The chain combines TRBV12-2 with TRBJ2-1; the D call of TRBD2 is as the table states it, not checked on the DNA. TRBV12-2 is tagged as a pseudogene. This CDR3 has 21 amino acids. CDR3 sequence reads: CASRLAPIAGVNSSSYNEQFF. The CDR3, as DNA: TGTGCAAGTCGCTTAGCGCCCATAGCGGGAGTCAACTCCAGCTCCTACAATGAGCAGTTCTTC.